This TCR beta chain was sequenced for a study of identical twins. Broader study findings: Its conclusions, products of cross-sectional statistical analysis, did not come from following the same donors. Zero-insertion analyses might be partly confounded by invariant T cells like MAIT and iNKT. A lower insertion count was a feature of abundant cord blood beta clonotypes, with no such feature in memory repertoires.

This clonotype was counted ten times or more. Its antigen is unknown. Germline V gene data show CDR1 as SQVTM and CDR2 as ANQGSEA. This CDR3 has 20 residues. V lost 0 bases, J lost 5 bases, and 31 bases lay in between. TCRdb re-analysed the 5' RACE reads in MiXCR, keeping a single row per CDR3 protein. The sample records under 350,000 distinct CDR3 sequences, just under 9.5% being singletons. A further study also used this sample, focusing on yellow fever vaccine responses in identical twins. That paper states: Among the twins, the vaccine T cell response reportedly seemed partly convergent and partly personalized.

This clonotype was obtained from a woman younger than 35 in good health. The chain uses TRBV29-1 and TRBJ1-1; D uncertain. Sequenced material: CD8+ T cells sorted from blood. The CDR3 DNA follows: TGCAGCGTTGAAGAGGTTGGCACAAATCTACCGTCGGTACTAACGACTGAAGCTTTCTTT. It encodes CSVEEVGTNLPSVLTTEAFF.